Detailed here is one T cell receptor (beta chain). V was trimmed by 0 bases and J by 8 bases, leaving 14 bases between them. Germline V CDR1 and CDR2: SGDLS, YYNGEE. The CDR3 extends over 14 amino acids. The table came from immunoSEQ multiplex PCR; TCRdb's copy has only in-frame clones and leaves some out. There are fewer than 250,000 clones in the sample; around nine tenths occur only once, and 4.5% to 5.5% lies in the top ten. The sample belongs to a study of blood T cell repertoires in COVID-19. The gene calls are TRBV9 and TRBJ1-2; D perhaps matches TRBD1 (5 bases). The clonotype comes from a woman between 40 and 55 years old with acute or convalescent COVID-19. Sequencing was done on a sample of peripheral blood. This chain's CDR3 is CASSVVDRVIGYTF. The CDR3 nucleotides are TGTGCCAGCAGCGTAGTTGACAGAGTAATCGGCTACACCTTC.